This T cell receptor (beta chain) was documented in a study of cytomegalovirus exposure and HLA in healthy donors. At the level of the study: The same platform as the approximately 700 first-cohort repertoires was used for the 95 to 150 validation repertoires, a later analysis reported.

General observations from the study: Later, an analysis found that TCR clusters from the first cohort tended to co-occur in the roughly 120 validation repertoires. Both high specificity and high sensitivity reportedly marked the classifier's diagnosis of cytomegalovirus status.

The donors were part of the validation cohort of 100 to 150 subjects. That cohort was separate from the first cohort, which comprised 666 subjects. TCRdb's table, derived via immunoSEQ multiplex PCR, lists solely in-frame clones and lacks some. The top ten hold roughly 15% of the sample, which has around 190,000 clones, 85% seen once. This CDR3 spans 19 amino acids. Germline lookup yields CDR1 LNHDA and CDR2 SQIVND (reference sequence). Trimming cost V 5 bases and J 4 bases; bases outside gene matches: 19. Of note for this clone: Its antigen is not known.

The specimen was PBMCs. The clonotype was recovered from a man younger than 35 in good health and CMV-seropositive. The rearrangement links TRBV19 to TRBJ2-5, with 10 bases fitting TRBD2. The CDR3, as DNA: TGTGCCAGTAGTTCCTGGGACTCGGGACTAGCGCCGGCCCGAGAGACCCAGTACTTC. Translated: CASSSWDSGLAPARETQYF.